The subject of this entry is one TCR beta chain. Seattle-derived patients entered the study during active infection and were followed longitudinally. In the original processing: Amplification from reference gene primers served as the basis for estimated nucleated cell counts. Libraries were prepared by immunoSEQ multiplex PCR; TCRdb keeps only in-frame clonotypes and omits some of them. For V, J and clone size, that table is used; D and trimming come from the DNA. The top ten hold 2.1% of the sample, which has 85,000 to 100,000 clones, 88% seen once. The entry originates in a study of blood T cell repertoires in COVID-19. Study at large: COVID-19 samples, acute and convalescent, were from the United States, Italy and Spain. In each case, the material was cDNA or gDNA derived from T cells, B-cell-depleted T cells, or PBMCs.

The CDR3 is 18 residues long. Per the germline V gene, CDR1 is LGHNA and CDR2 is YSLEER. The germline V and J ends were trimmed by 0 bases and 0 bases, with 14 bases remaining between them. The sample was peripheral blood. The clonotype was recovered from a man aged 50 to 60 with COVID-19, enrolled during active disease. The genes are TRBV4-3 and TRBJ1-4; no reliable D call. The CDR3 spells CASSQDRYLRSTNEKLFF. Here the CDR3 DNA reads TGCGCCAGCAGCCAAGACAGGTACCTTCGGTCAACTAATGAAAAACTGTTTTTT.